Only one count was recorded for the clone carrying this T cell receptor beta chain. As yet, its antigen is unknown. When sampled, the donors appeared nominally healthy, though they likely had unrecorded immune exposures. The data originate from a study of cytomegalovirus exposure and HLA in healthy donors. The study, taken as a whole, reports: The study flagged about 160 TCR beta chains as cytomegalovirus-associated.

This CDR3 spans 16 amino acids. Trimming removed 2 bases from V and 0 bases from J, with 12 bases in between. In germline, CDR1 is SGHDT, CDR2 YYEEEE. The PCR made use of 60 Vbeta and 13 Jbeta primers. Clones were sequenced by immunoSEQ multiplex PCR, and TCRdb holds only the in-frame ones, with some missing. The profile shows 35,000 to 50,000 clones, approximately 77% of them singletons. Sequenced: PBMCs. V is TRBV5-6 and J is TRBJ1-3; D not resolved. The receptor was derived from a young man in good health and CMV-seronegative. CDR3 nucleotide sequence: TGTGCCAGCAGCTTTCTCCAGGCCAGCTCTGGAAACACCATATATTTT. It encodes CASSFLQASSGNTIYF.